A selection of T cell receptor beta chains follows, all from one sample in a study of Graves' ophthalmopathy and Graves' hyperthyroidism. Each CDR3 protein gets one entry after TCRdb re-called the multiplex PCR reads with MiXCR. Seen here are about 210,000 distinct CDR3 sequences, around 30% observed once, and the top ten hold over 7.5%. Material for sequencing was peripheral blood. All receptors come from a man aged 50 to 59 with Graves' ophthalmopathy. Each CDR3 is given with its conserved first and last residue. D genes are given only for firm matches. Clone size appears in some rows only: once, few, many, or a class for an expanded clone.

v_gene	j_gene	d_gene	abundance	CDR3nt	CDR3aa
TRBV11-3	TRBJ2-7	NA	NA	TGTGCCAGCAGCACGGGGACCGATATTTCCTACGAGCAGTACTTC	CASSTGTDISYEQYF
TRBV11-2	TRBJ2-2	TRBD2	many	TGTGCCAGCAGCTTAGGAGGGCTAGCGGGAGGCAAAACCGGGGAGCTGTTTTTT	CASSLGGLAGGKTGELFF
TRBV20-1	TRBJ1-1	NA	many	TGCAGTGCTACCCTGGTCGAGGGGGCTGAAGCTTTCTTT	CSATLVEGAEAFF
TRBV28	TRBJ2-4	TRBD1	NA	TGTGCCAGCAGTTTAGGCTTCAGGGGGAAAAACATTCAGTACTTC	CASSLGFRGKNIQYF
TRBV12-3/TRBV12-4	TRBJ1-1	TRBD1	NA	TGTGCCAGCAGGGACGACAGGGTGAGCACTGAAGCTTTCTTT	CASRDDRVSTEAFF
TRBV6-2/TRBV6-3	TRBJ1-1	NA	NA	TGTGCCAGCAGCCTTATGGTTAACACTGAAGCTTTCTTT	CASSLMVNTEAFF
TRBV6-2/TRBV6-3	TRBJ2-7	NA	NA	TGTGCCAGCAGTCTCCACCCAATCGGGGCCAAACCTTACGAGCAGTACTTC	CASSLHPIGAKPYEQYF
TRBV7-2	TRBJ1-1	NA	few	TGTGCCAGCAGCTTCGGGCAGACCACTGAAGCTTTCTTT	CASSFGQTTEAFF
TRBV29-1	TRBJ2-2	NA	many	TGCAGCGTTGACGGAGGATCCGGGGAGCTGTTTTTT	CSVDGGSGELFF
TRBV4-1	TRBJ2-2	TRBD2	many	TGCGCCAGCAGCCGTGGGCTAGCGGGAGGAACGAACACCGGGGAGCTGTTTTTT	CASSRGLAGGTNTGELFF
TRBV13	TRBJ1-1	NA	many	TGTGCCAGCAGCGTCAGCGGGTTGGGAGCTTTCTTT	CASSVSGLGAFF
TRBV24-1	TRBJ1-1	NA	NA	TGTGCCACCAGTGATTCGAGGACTATGAACACTGAAGCTTTCTTT	CATSDSRTMNTEAFF
TRBV7-9	TRBJ2-7	NA	NA	TGTGCCAGCAGCCAGTCAAACGGCGAGCAGTACTTC	CASSQSNGEQYF
TRBV6-5	TRBJ2-5	NA	NA	TGTGCCAGCAGTAACCGGGGGACGAAGGGGACCCAGTACTTC	CASSNRGTKGTQYF
TRBV12-3/TRBV12-4	TRBJ2-7	TRBD1	NA	TGTGCCAGCAGTCCGGGACAGGGTCTGCGGCAGTACTTC	CASSPGQGLRQYF
TRBV30	TRBJ1-1	NA	many	TGTGCCTGGAGTGACATGAGCACTGAAGCTTTCTTT	CAWSDMSTEAFF
TRBV30	TRBJ2-7	TRBD2	many	TGTGCCTGGAGTGCGTCTAGCGGGAGGTCTGAGCAGTACTTC	CAWSASSGRSEQYF
TRBV6-1	TRBJ2-7	NA	many	TGTGCCAGCAGTCTAGCCCCCCGAACCTACGAGCAGTACTTC	CASSLAPRTYEQYF
TRBV7-2	TRBJ2-7	NA	many	TGTGCCAGCAGCTCCCAAGTAGAAAGGGGGGTCCACGAGCAGTACTTC	CASSSQVERGVHEQYF
TRBV11-2	TRBJ2-4	TRBD2	many	TGTGCCAGCAGCTTATGGGTTGCGGGGGTAGCCAAAAACATTCAGTACTTC	CASSLWVAGVAKNIQYF
TRBV19	TRBJ1-6	TRBD1	many	TGTGCCAGTACCATGGGGACAGCTAATTCACCCCTCCACTTT	CASTMGTANSPLHF
TRBV7-3	TRBJ1-3	NA	many	TGTGCCAGCAGCTTGGGGGGCTCTGGAAACACCATATATTTT	CASSLGGSGNTIYF
TRBV7-2	TRBJ2-5	NA	NA	TGTGCCAGCAGCCGAGGGACGGTGACGCAAGAGACCCAGTACTTC	CASSRGTVTQETQYF
TRBV7-6	TRBJ1-1	NA	many	TGTGCCAGCAGCCTCCCTTCCGGAGGCACTGAAGCTTTCTTT	CASSLPSGGTEAFF
TRBV25-1	TRBJ2-2	TRBD1	many	TGTGCCAGCAGTGAATACAGAACAGGGGCCGGGGAGCTGTTTTTT	CASSEYRTGAGELFF
TRBV28	TRBJ2-7	TRBD2	few	TGTGCCAGCAGTTCGTACATGGGACTAGCGGGAGATCCCCACGAGCAGTACTTC	CASSSYMGLAGDPHEQYF
TRBV6-1	TRBJ2-7	NA	many	TGTGCCAGCAGGAGGGCCTACGAGCAGTACTTC	CASRRAYEQYF
TRBV12-3/TRBV12-4	TRBJ2-4	TRBD1	many	TGTGCCAGCAGTCAACAGGGGGCGAATGTGGGGAACATTCAGTACTTC	CASSQQGANVGNIQYF
TRBV7-9	TRBJ1-1	NA	many	TGTGCCAGCAGCTACCCACCAGGGGAGGCTTTCTTT	CASSYPPGEAFF
TRBV12-3/TRBV12-4	TRBJ2-2	NA	few	TGTGCCAGCAGCCAGGGGTCCGGCGGGGAGCTGTTTTTT	CASSQGSGGELFF
TRBV6-1	TRBJ2-5	NA	many	TGTGCCAGCAGTCCGAGGAGGGGGTTACAAGAGACCCAGTACTTC	CASSPRRGLQETQYF
TRBV6-2/TRBV6-3	TRBJ2-7	NA	many	TGTGCCAGCAAAACATACCACTACGAGCAGTACTTC	CASKTYHYEQYF
TRBV11-2	TRBJ2-2	TRBD2	NA	TGTGCCAGCAGTCATACTAGCGGGCGGAACACCGGGGAGCTGTTTTTT	CASSHTSGRNTGELFF
TRBV28	TRBJ2-7	TRBD2	NA	TGTGCCAGCAGCCGGACTAGCGGAAACTCCTACGAGCAGTACTTC	CASSRTSGNSYEQYF
TRBV4-1	TRBJ2-7	NA	many	TGCGCCAGCAGCCAAGACATCTCGCTTGCCTACGAGCAGTACTTC	CASSQDISLAYEQYF
TRBV6-1	TRBJ1-5	TRBD1	few	TGTGCCAGCCGGGACAGCAAGAGGGGCAATCAGCCCCAGCATTTT	CASRDSKRGNQPQHF
TRBV12-3/TRBV12-4	TRBJ2-2	NA	many	TGTGCCAGCAGTTTATCCGGGTCCGGGGAGCTGTTTTTT	CASSLSGSGELFF
TRBV7-3	TRBJ2-2	NA	many	TGTGCCAGCAGAAGGCTGGCAGACACCGGGGAGCTGTTTTTT	CASRRLADTGELFF
TRBV29-1	TRBJ2-3	TRBD2	many	TGCAGCGTTGAAGGGGGCGGGAGGGCCCCCACAGATACGCAGTATTTT	CSVEGGGRAPTDTQYF
TRBV7-8	TRBJ1-5	NA	many	TGTGCCAGCAGCTGGGGGGCTTACTATCAGCCCCAGCATTTT	CASSWGAYYQPQHF
TRBV5-1	TRBJ1-1	NA	many	TGCGCCAGCAGCTTGGGACAGTGGATGAACACTGAAGCTTTCTTT	CASSLGQWMNTEAFF
TRBV12-3/TRBV12-4	TRBJ1-2	NA	once	TGTGCCAGTAGTTCAGGGGCCTCAAGGGGCTACACCTTC	CASSSGASRGYTF
TRBV11-2	TRBJ1-6	NA	many	TGTGCCAGCAGCTTAGACTCCGGACTGCCCAATTCACCCCTCCACTTT	CASSLDSGLPNSPLHF
TRBV9	TRBJ1-2	NA	many	TGTGCCAGCAGCGTAGAAGGCACCGACTATGGCTACACCTTC	CASSVEGTDYGYTF
TRBV6-1	TRBJ1-2	TRBD1	once	TGTGCCAGCAGCCTTCTGGACAGGGTTAACTATGGCTACACCTTC	CASSLLDRVNYGYTF
TRBV28	TRBJ2-7	NA	many	TGTGCCAGCAGTTTGGGGGAGCGTGAGCAGTACTTC	CASSLGEREQYF
TRBV28	TRBJ2-7	TRBD2	many	TGTGCCAGCAGTTGGATTTACGCGGGAGGCCTCCTTTCCTACGAGCAGTACTTC	CASSWIYAGGLLSYEQYF
TRBV19	TRBJ2-2	NA	many	TGTGCCAGTAGTAAAGGGGACCGCACCACCGGGGAGCTGTTTTTT	CASSKGDRTTGELFF
TRBV20-1	TRBJ2-7	NA	many	NA	CSAVGKGSSTIF
TRBV12-3/TRBV12-4	TRBJ2-7	NA	many	TGTGCCAGCAGTCCAAGACAGCGCGAGCAGTACTTC	CASSPRQREQYF